The clone carrying this T cell receptor beta chain was found a few times. Its antigen is currently unknown. Conversion of TCR transcripts into cDNA relied on 5'RACE template switching, which added a universal primer site and UMIs. TCRdb reprocessed the 5' RACE reads via MiXCR and lists one record per CDR3 protein. The sample lists 200,000 to 250,000 distinct CDR3 sequences, 3% to 3.5% seen once, with roughly 3% in the top ten. The data were taken from a study of T cells after yellow fever vaccination. Study in general: With SMART-Seq v4 Ultra Low Input, the fractions containing low cell numbers were prepared.

V was shortened by 0 bases and J by 4 bases, with 13 bases between the two germline ends. Germline lookup yields CDR1 SGHDT and CDR2 YYEEEE. This CDR3 is built from 15 residues. Notes on the study in general: Researchers noted that a small share of clonotypes showed up in both CD4 and CD8 compartments. Among primary-vaccination clones, most reappeared after the booster, at about 95% for CD4 and around 91% for CD8.

The specimen comprised CD4+ T cells sorted from PBMCs, sampled 10 days after the yellow fever booster vaccination. The V and J genes are TRBV5-6 and TRBJ2-5; D gene uncertain. This clonotype was obtained from a young man who received the YFV17D yellow fever vaccine. CDR3 nucleotides: TGTGCCAGCAGCTTGGTGTACCGAGGCGTAGAGACCCAGTACTTC. It specifies CASSLVYRGVETQYF.